Shown below are 6 T cell receptor beta chains from a single sample sequenced in a study of OX40 agonist ivuxolimab in advanced cancers. Profiled with immunoSEQ multiplex PCR; TCRdb holds only in-frame clones, not every one. This table has some 25,000 clones, over 70% appearing once. The sequences come from CD4+ or CD8+ T cells sorted from blood, collected in a trial of the OX40 agonist ivuxolimab. These receptors originate from an adult with an advanced solid tumor such as melanoma, head and neck, liver or kidney cancer.

This chain connects TRBV2 to TRBJ1-1; D is unresolved. The CDR3 loop spans 12 amino acids. V dropped 5 bases and J dropped 4 bases, with 8 bases sitting between them. Per germline, CDR1 SNHLY and CDR2 FYNNEI. DNA of the CDR3: TGTGCCAGCAGTCGAGGATTCACTGAAGCTTTCTTT. Amino acids: CASSRGFTEAFF.

The DNA of the CDR3 is TGTGCCAGCAGTTTCGGGCCCCAAGAGACCCAGTACTTC. Its translation is CASSFGPQETQYF. The chain employs TRBV28 and TRBJ2-5; no clear D. The CDR3 is 13 amino acids. Germline V CDR1 and CDR2: MDHEN, SYDVKM. V was trimmed by 3 bases and J by 1 base, leaving 6 bases between them.

Only one count was recorded for this clone. The chain links TRBV6-5 to TRBJ2-7; 9 bases agree with TRBD1. The CDR3 has 14 residues. V was pared by 5 bases and J by 6 bases, with 8 bases of the junction left unmatched. The germline gives CDR1 MNHEY, CDR2 SVGAGI. As DNA, the CDR3 is TGTGCCAGCAGTACCGGGACAGGGTTCACCGAGCAGTACTTC. Amino acids: CASSTGTGFTEQYF.

V and J are TRBV6-1 and TRBJ1-3; no clear D. The V gene lost 2 bases and the J gene lost 0 bases, with 17 bases spanning the gap. The V gene's germline CDR1 is MNHNS and CDR2 SASEGT. CDR3 length: 18 residues. The CDR3 loop reads CASSERQGHRSSGNTIYF. In DNA, the CDR3 is TGTGCCAGCAGTGAAAGGCAAGGGCACCGAAGCTCTGGAAACACCATATATTTT.

The chain carries TRBV18 and TRBJ1-1; possible D gene TRBD1, 5 bases. V shed 2 bases and J shed 1 base, with 8 bases lying between them. This CDR3 contains 14 residues. Germline CDR1 KGHSH, CDR2 LQKENI. In DNA, the CDR3 is TGTGCCAGCTCACCAGCAGGGCGGAACACTGAAGCTTTCTTT. Translation: CASSPAGRNTEAFF.

The V gene is TRBV19, the J gene TRBJ2-6; TRBD1 might be the D (6 bases). V lost 6 bases to trimming and J lost 2 bases, with 8 bases between them. CDR1 is LNHDA and CDR2 is SQIVND in the germline V gene (reference sequence). CDR3 length: 14 amino acids. In nucleotides, the CDR3 is TGTGCCAGTAGGGACAGAGCTGGGGCCAACGTCCTGACTTTC. Translation gives CASRDRAGANVLTF.